Below, 6 T cell receptor beta chains from the same sample are listed, as sequenced in a study of naive and memory T cell subsets (dated by TCRdb to between 2016 and 2019). Library method: 5' RACE. These reads were obtained on an Illumina MiSeq. The ligated cDNA was amplified in four rounds of PCR with nested alpha and beta constant region primers together with the SP2 primer. TCRdb trimmed the raw reads at Q25, called clones with MiXCR and kept productive beta chains. Every distinct CDR3 protein forms one entry, paired with its most common genes and DNA. Recorded for this sample are 30,000 or so distinct CDR3 sequences; roughly 17% of them occurred a single time. About 2.4% of the sample is in the top ten clones. The study described a robust, sensitive protocol for amplifying, sequencing and analyzing TCRs, using 3' ligation of a UMI-containing oligonucleotide to TCR cDNA. The receptors originated from a female donor in good health.

As for this clonotype: An end of the junction does not agree with germline; a read error may underlie this. This chain's CDR3 is CSVVNRNRDGDNF. Here the CDR3 DNA reads TGCAGCGTTGTTAACAGGAACAGGGATGGCGACAACTTC. The chain is built from TRBV29-1 and TRBJ1-2; a weak D match, TRBD1 (6 bases). Germline loops: CDR1 SQVTM, CDR2 ANQGSEA. The CDR3 sequence is 13 residues long.

This chain uses TRBV5-6 with TRBJ2-5; D is undetermined. This CDR3 comprises 15 residues. CDR1 is SGHDT, CDR2 YYEEEE, per germline. V was clipped by 4 bases and J by 0 bases, with 13 bases between them. Here the CDR3 reads CASSQRTRYQETQYF. The CDR3, as DNA: TGTGCCAGCAGCCAACGTACACGGTACCAAGAGACCCAGTACTTC.

This clonotype was seen many times. The gene calls are TRBV20-1 and TRBJ2-1, with 12 bases matching TRBD2. The CDR3 covers 18 residues. After removal of 3 bases from V and 6 bases from J, the junction contained 15 bases not matched to a gene. Looked up from germline, CDR1 is DFQATT and CDR2 is SNEGSKA (reference sequence). The CDR3 DNA reads TGCAGTGCTAGGGGGGCCGGACTAGCGGGGATTCCAGGCAATGAGCAGTTCTTC. Translating gives CSARGAGLAGIPGNEQFF.

The CDR3 loop reads CAITGDGRSYGYTF. CDR3 DNA: TGTGCCATCACTGGGGACGGGAGAAGCTATGGCTACACCTTC. V and J are TRBV10-3 and TRBJ1-2; tentatively, D is TRBD1 (5 bases). Germline CDR1 reads ENHRY; CDR2 reads SYGVKD. With 7 bases removed from V and 4 bases from J, the gap between germline ends came to 16 bases. The CDR3 has 14 residues.

Ten or more counts support this clonotype. The chain is built from TRBV20-1 and TRBJ1-1; 8 positions match TRBD1. Germline V gene data show CDR1 as DFQATT and CDR2 as SNEGSKA (reference sequence). The CDR3 has 12 amino acids. This CDR3 is CRAQTGGTEAFF. CDR3 nucleotide sequence: TGCAGGGCACAAACAGGGGGCACTGAAGCTTTCTTT.

This clonotype ranks as medium-sized. The rearrangement uses TRBV29-1 and TRBJ1-1; D is undetermined. The CDR3 has 10 residues. CDR1 is SQVTM and CDR2 is ANQGSEA in the germline V gene. With 7 bases removed from V and 7 bases from J, the gap between germline ends came to 10 bases. The CDR3 protein is CSGGDFEAFF. The CDR3 nucleotides are TGCAGCGGTGGGGATTTTGAAGCTTTCTTT.